Listed below are T cell receptor beta chains from one sample, sequenced in a study of cytomegalovirus exposure and HLA in healthy donors. The method was immunoSEQ multiplex PCR; TCRdb's version includes in-frame clones alone and lacks a portion of them. The profile covers 200,000 to 300,000 clones, with 82% appearing a single time and 5.4% taken by the ten largest. The sequenced sample consisted of PBMCs. The source is a woman aged 35 to 49 in good health and CMV-seropositive. The CDR3 runs from the conserved cysteine through the conserved F or W. The D gene is left open where the match is weak. Rows may omit the clone size; those that give it use once, few, many or a size class.

clone size	D gene	V gene	J gene	CDR3 DNA	CDR3 protein
-	TRBD1	TRBV7-9	TRBJ2-7	TGTGCCAGCAGACACGGGACAGACTCCTACGAGCAGTACTTC	CASRHGTDSYEQYF
-	-	TRBV5-1	TRBJ2-3	TGCGCCAGCAGCTTCATGGCGCGGGAAGACACAGATACGCAGTATTTT	CASSFMAREDTDTQYF
-	TRBD2	TRBV2	TRBJ2-3	TGTGCCAGCAGTGAATTTCCCCTCGGGACTAGCGGCTTCACAGATACGCAGTATTTT	CASSEFPLGTSGFTDTQYF
-	-	TRBV7-9	TRBJ1-1	TGTTCCAGCAGCTTAGGGGGACAGAACACTGAAGCTTTCTTT	CSSSLGGQNTEAFF
-	TRBD1	TRBV9	TRBJ2-7	TGTGCCAGCAGCGTGGGGACAGTTTCCTACGAGCAGTACTTC	CASSVGTVSYEQYF
-	-	TRBV2	TRBJ2-7	TGTGCCAGCAGTGAACGAGACGGAGGCCCCTACGAGCAGTACTTC	CASSERDGGPYEQYF
-	-	TRBV6-6	TRBJ1-4	TGTGCCAGCAGTTACGGGAGTCGGGGGGTAGAAAAACTGTTTTTT	CASSYGSRGVEKLFF
once	-	TRBV5-1	TRBJ1-1	TGCGCCAGCAGGATAGGAGTGAACACTGAAGCTTTCTTT	CASRIGVNTEAFF
-	-	TRBV15	TRBJ2-7	TGTGCCACCAGCAGAGATTGGGGGGCGGGAGCAGAGCAGTACTTC	CATSRDWGAGAEQYF
-	-	TRBV9	TRBJ2-7	TGTGCCAGCAGCGTAGGCAGGTTTAGCTACGAGCAGTACTTC	CASSVGRFSYEQYF
-	TRBD1	TRBV4-1	TRBJ2-3	TGCGCCAGCAGCCAACTCGGACAGGCAGATACGCAGTATTTT	CASSQLGQADTQYF
once	-	TRBV4-2	TRBJ2-3	TGTGCCAGCAGCCAAAGGACAGAGGGCACAGATACGCAGTATTTT	CASSQRTEGTDTQYF
-	TRBD2	TRBV7-3	TRBJ2-1	TGTGCCAGCAGCCCCGGTAGAAGCGAGGGGAGGGGTGAGCAGTTCTTC	CASSPGRSEGRGEQFF
-	-	TRBV19	TRBJ2-3	TGTGCCAGTAGTATAGCTAGGACAGATACGCAGTATTTT	CASSIARTDTQYF
-	TRBD1	TRBV28	TRBJ2-7	TGTGCCAGCATCGAAACAGGGGCCAGCTACGAGCAGTACTTC	CASIETGASYEQYF
-	-	TRBV6-5	TRBJ1-2	TGTGCCAGCAGCCCCGTGGGCGCTAACTATGGCTACACCTTC	CASSPVGANYGYTF
-	-	TRBV25-1	TRBJ2-7	TGTGCCAGTACGGCAGGGAGGTGGTACGAGCAGTACTTC	CASTAGRWYEQYF
once	-	TRBV18	TRBJ2-2	TGTGCCAGCTCACCCGCGACAGGGCGGGGAACCGGGGAGCTGTTTTTT	CASSPATGRGTGELFF
-	TRBD1	TRBV6-6	TRBJ2-7	TGTGCCAGCAGGGGGGCCGGGACAGCGAGCTCCTACGAGCAGTACTTC	CASRGAGTASSYEQYF
few	TRBD1	TRBV6-1	TRBJ1-1	TGTGCCAGCAGTGAGACGGGTACAGGGGAGACAGCTTTCTTT	CASSETGTGETAFF
-	TRBD1	TRBV7-9	TRBJ1-2	TGTTCCAGCAGCTTAGGACAGGGTAACTATGGCTACACCTTC	CSSSLGQGNYGYTF
-	-	TRBV7-9	TRBJ1-1	TGTTCCAGCAGCTTAGCGCTGGGCAGGGGAAGGACTGAAGCTTTCTTT	CSSSLALGRGRTEAFF
-	-	TRBV2	TRBJ2-4	TGTGCCAGCAGTAGGGACTGGACCAAAAACATTCAGTACTTC	CASSRDWTKNIQYF
-	-	TRBV7-9	TRBJ1-2	TGTGCCAGCAGCTTAACCGGGGGCTACACCTTC	CASSLTGGYTF
-	-	TRBV4-1	TRBJ1-2	TGCGCCAGCAGCCAAGATCAGGTTTATGGCTACACCTTC	CASSQDQVYGYTF
-	TRBD1	TRBV25-1	TRBJ1-2	TGTGCCAGCACAGGGGGCTGGGGCTACACCTTC	CASTGGWGYTF
-	-	TRBV15	TRBJ1-5	TGTGCCACCAGCAGAGCGACAGATCAGCCCCAGCATTTT	CATSRATDQPQHF
-	TRBD2	TRBV4-1	TRBJ2-3	TGCGCCAGCAGCCAAGAAGGAGGGAGGGATCGAGATACGCAGTATTTT	CASSQEGGRDRDTQYF
-	-	TRBV6-1	TRBJ1-3	TGTGCCAGCAGTGACCCCGGACAGAGCTCTGGAAACACCATATATTTT	CASSDPGQSSGNTIYF
-	TRBD1	TRBV5-1	TRBJ1-4	TGCGCCAGCAGCAACCGGGACAGGGGGGAAAAACTGTTTTTT	CASSNRDRGEKLFF
-	TRBD1	TRBV19	TRBJ2-7	TGTGCCAGTAGTCAACAGGGGCCCGCCGAGCAGTACTTC	CASSQQGPAEQYF
once	-	TRBV6-1	TRBJ1-1	TGTGCCACCCATCGCCCGGGTCACACTGAAGCTTTCTTT	CATHRPGHTEAFF
-	-	TRBV19	TRBJ2-4	TGTGCCAGTAGTATCGCGACAGTAGCCAAAAACATTCAGTACTTC	CASSIATVAKNIQYF
-	TRBD1	TRBV30	TRBJ1-2	TGTGCCTGGATGCCGGGACAGGGCCCTAGTGGCTACACCTTC	CAWMPGQGPSGYTF
once	TRBD1	TRBV6-1	TRBJ2-3	TGTGCCTCTCTTTTGGGGACAGGGCCGAATACGCAGTATTTT	CASLLGTGPNTQYF
-	-	TRBV5-6	TRBJ2-1	TGTGCCAGCAGCTTGACTGCACGCACTAACAATGAGCAGTTCTTC	CASSLTARTNNEQFF
-	-	TRBV2	TRBJ2-7	TGTGCCAGCAGTGTCGGAACGGGTTCCTACGAGCAGTACTTC	CASSVGTGSYEQYF
-	TRBD1	TRBV11-2	TRBJ1-1	TGTGCCAGCAGCTTAGTTGACAGGGGGCCTGAAGCTTTCTTT	CASSLVDRGPEAFF
-	-	TRBV5-4	TRBJ2-3	TGTGCCAGCAGCTTGGAGGCGGTCTCAGATACGCAGTATTTT	CASSLEAVSDTQYF